In its sample, the clone carrying this TCR beta chain was seen many times. Antigen unknown. The investigators amplified TCR beta CDR3 regions from RNA transcripts. HTBI primers drove first-round RT-PCR of the TCR CDR3. Via MiXCR, TCRdb re-called the multiplex PCR reads, giving one row per CDR3 protein. Here the sample spans approximately 380,000 distinct CDR3 sequences, less than 20% being singletons. The record originates from a study of T cells in Graves' hyperthyroidism and ophthalmopathy. Study results and caveats: Most thyroid-expanded clonotypes above 0.001 were also found in blood.

Sequenced material: blood. This clonotype was sampled from a man younger than 30 with Graves' ophthalmopathy.

In nucleotides, the CDR3 is TGTGCCAGCAGTGAGAGGACGGCTAGCACAGATACGCAGTATTTT. As protein: CASSERTASTDTQYF. The chain has TRBV6-1 and TRBJ2-3; D is unclear. Looked up from germline, CDR1 is MNHNS and CDR2 is SASEGT. The CDR3 is 15 residues long. The V and J ends lost 3 bases and 0 bases respectively, with 10 bases between them.